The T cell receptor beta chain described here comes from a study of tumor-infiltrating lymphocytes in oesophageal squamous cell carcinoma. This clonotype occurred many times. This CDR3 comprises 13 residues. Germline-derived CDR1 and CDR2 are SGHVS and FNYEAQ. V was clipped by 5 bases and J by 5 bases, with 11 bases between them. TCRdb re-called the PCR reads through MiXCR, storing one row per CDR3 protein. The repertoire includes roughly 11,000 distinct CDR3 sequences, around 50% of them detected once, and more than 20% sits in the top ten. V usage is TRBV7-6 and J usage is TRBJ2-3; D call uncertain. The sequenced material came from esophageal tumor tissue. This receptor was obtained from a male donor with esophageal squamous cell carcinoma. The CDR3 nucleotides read TGTGCCAGCAGCCCCGGGCTGGGAGATACGCAGTATTTT. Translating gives CASSPGLGDTQYF.